These 10 T cell receptor beta chains were all obtained from the same sample, sequenced in a study of T cell changes during pregnancy in multiple sclerosis. Method: immunoSEQ multiplex PCR; TCRdb's copy keeps in-frame clones and lacks some. The sample lists some 51,000 clones, roughly 92% occurring once. Sequences were derived from CD4+ T cells from peripheral blood mononuclear cells, sampled in the second trimester of pregnancy. These receptors were obtained from a female donor with multiple sclerosis, enrolled in a pregnancy study.

CDR3 DNA sequence: TGTGCCAGCAGCCCCAGGTTATCTAATGAAAAACTGTTTTTT. Protein: CASSPRLSNEKLFF. The chain employs TRBV6-6 and TRBJ1-4; no firm D call. Trimming took 6 bases from V and 3 from J, leaving 11 bases between them. Germline loops: CDR1 MNHNY, CDR2 SVGAGI (reference sequence). The CDR3 is 14 amino acids.

The rearrangement links TRBV6-5 to TRBJ1-2, with D uncertain. Germline CDR1 reads MNHEY; CDR2 reads SVGAGI. V lost 2 bases to trimming and J lost 8 bases, with 9 bases between them. CDR3 length equals 12 residues. CDR3: CASSYVGGGYTF. The CDR3, as DNA: TGTGCCAGCAGTTACGTAGGCGGAGGCTACACCTTC.

The J gene is TRBJ2-5, the V gene TRBV29-1; TRBD1 matches 8 bases. CDR1 is SQVTM, CDR2 ANQGSEA, per germline. This CDR3 comprises 12 residues. V was clipped by 7 bases and J by 7 bases; unmatched bases: 8. CDR3 DNA: TGCAGCGGAGGGACGACAGGGGTGACCCAGTACTTC. Translating gives CSGGTTGVTQYF.

As DNA, the CDR3 is TGTGCCAGCAGTAACCGGGACAGGGATAATTCACCCCTCCACTTT. As protein: CASSNRDRDNSPLHF. The chain carries TRBV2 and TRBJ1-6; 9 bases align to TRBD1. Germline CDR1 SNHLY, CDR2 FYNNEI. The CDR3 covers 15 residues. After removal of 5 bases from V and 5 bases from J, the junction contained 4 bases not matched to a gene.

The gene calls are TRBV25-1 and TRBJ1-2; D is perhaps TRBD1 (5 bases). Germline V CDR1 and CDR2: MGHDK, SYGVNS. The CDR3 runs to 14 residues. Trimming stripped 2 bases from V and 7 bases from J, with 14 bases between. CDR3 amino acids: CASSERPPGGGYTF. CDR3 bases: TGTGCCAGCAGTGAACGCCCCCCGGGGGGTGGCTACACCTTC.

Comment on this clone: The sample carries other DNA sequences with the same CDR3. The gene calls are TRBV7-2 and TRBJ2-3; D not certain. V was cut by 1 base and J by 1 base, with 6 bases left in between. The CDR3 is 14 amino acids. Looked up from germline, CDR1 is SGHTA and CDR2 is FQGNSA. This CDR3 reads CASSLGPGTDTQYF. CDR3 in DNA: TGTGCCAGCAGCTTAGGCCCAGGCACAGATACGCAGTATTTT.

The gene calls are TRBV6-5 and TRBJ1-6; perhaps TRBD1 as D (6 bases). This CDR3 has 13 residues. The germline V and J ends were trimmed by 4 bases and 5 bases, with 6 bases remaining between them. Per the germline V gene, CDR1 is MNHEY and CDR2 is SVGAGI. CDR3 bases: TGTGCCAGCAGTTGGGACAATAATTCACCCCTCCACTTT. It yields the protein CASSWDNNSPLHF.

The J gene is TRBJ2-5, the V gene TRBV27, with TRBD2 identical over 8 bases. Germline values: CDR1 MNHEY, CDR2 SMNVEV (reference sequence). V shed 4 bases, J shed 2 bases, and the junction held 9 bases outside the gene matches. The CDR3 consists of 16 residues. CDR3 loop: CASSSRGRGDQETQYF. Here the CDR3 DNA reads TGTGCCAGCAGTTCCCGAGGGCGGGGGGATCAAGAGACCCAGTACTTC.

The chain uses TRBV5-1 and TRBJ1-1; D not certain. The V and J ends lost 5 bases and 0 bases respectively, with 5 bases between them. The germline V gene has CDR1 SGHRS and CDR2 YFSETQ. The CDR3 has 12 residues. CDR3 amino acids: CASRELNTEAFF. CDR3 coding DNA: TGCGCCAGCAGGGAGCTGAACACTGAAGCTTTCTTT.

V and J are TRBV18 and TRBJ1-2; 7 nucleotides match TRBD1. Germline V gene data show CDR1 as KGHSH and CDR2 as LQKENI. With V trimmed by 5 bases and J by 8 bases, 14 bases remained unmatched. The CDR3 sequence is 15 residues long. CDR3 sequence (DNA): TGTGCCAGCTCAAAAACAGGGGACTCTATTGAAGGCTACACCTTC. It codes for CASSKTGDSIEGYTF.